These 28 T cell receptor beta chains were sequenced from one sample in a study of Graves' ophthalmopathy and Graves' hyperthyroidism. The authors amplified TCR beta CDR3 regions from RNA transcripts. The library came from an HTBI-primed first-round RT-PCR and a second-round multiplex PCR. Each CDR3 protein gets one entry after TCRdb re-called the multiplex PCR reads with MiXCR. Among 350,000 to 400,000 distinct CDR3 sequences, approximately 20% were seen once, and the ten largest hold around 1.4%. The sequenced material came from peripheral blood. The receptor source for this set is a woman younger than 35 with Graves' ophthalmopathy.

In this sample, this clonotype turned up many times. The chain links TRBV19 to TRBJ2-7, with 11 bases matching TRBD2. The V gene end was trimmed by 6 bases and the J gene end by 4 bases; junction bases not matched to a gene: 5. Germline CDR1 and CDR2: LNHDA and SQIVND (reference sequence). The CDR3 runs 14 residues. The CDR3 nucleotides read TGTGCCAGTAGACCAGGACTAGCGGGTTACGAGCAGTACTTC. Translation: CASRPGLAGYEQYF.

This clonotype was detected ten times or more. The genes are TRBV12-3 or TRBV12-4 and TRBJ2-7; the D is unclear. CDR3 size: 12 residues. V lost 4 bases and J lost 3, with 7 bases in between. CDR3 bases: TGTGCCAGCAGTTGGAGAGACTACGAGCAGTACTTC. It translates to CASSWRDYEQYF.

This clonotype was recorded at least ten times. CDR3 region: CASSNPGQGRRETQYF. The CDR3 coding sequence is TGTGCCAGCAGCAATCCCGGACAGGGGAGACGGGAGACCCAGTACTTC. The chain employs TRBV6-2 or TRBV6-3 and TRBJ2-5, with TRBD1 identical over 9 bases. The CDR3 has 16 amino acids. Germline-derived CDR1 and CDR2 are MNHEY and SVGEGT. The trim removed 6 bases at V and 5 bases at J, leaving 13 bases unmatched.

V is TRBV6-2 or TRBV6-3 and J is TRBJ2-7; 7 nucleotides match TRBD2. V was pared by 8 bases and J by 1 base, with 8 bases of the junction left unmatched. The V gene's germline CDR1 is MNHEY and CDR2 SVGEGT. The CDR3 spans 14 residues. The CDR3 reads CASLREEVSYEQYF. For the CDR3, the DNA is TGTGCCAGCCTCCGGGAGGAGGTATCCTACGAGCAGTACTTC.

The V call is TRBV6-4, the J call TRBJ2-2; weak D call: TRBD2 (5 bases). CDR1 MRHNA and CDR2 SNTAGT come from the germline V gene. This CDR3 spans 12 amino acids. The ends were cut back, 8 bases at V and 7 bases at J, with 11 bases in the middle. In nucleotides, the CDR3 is TGTGCCAGCGAAGTTGAGGGCGGGGAGCTGTTTTTT. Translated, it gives CASEVEGGELFF.

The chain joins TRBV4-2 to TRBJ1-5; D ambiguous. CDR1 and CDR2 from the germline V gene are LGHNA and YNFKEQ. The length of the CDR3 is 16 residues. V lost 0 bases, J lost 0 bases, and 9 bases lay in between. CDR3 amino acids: CASSQDGTYSNQPQHF. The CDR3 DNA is TGTGCCAGCAGCCAAGATGGCACTTATAGCAATCAGCCCCAGCATTTT.

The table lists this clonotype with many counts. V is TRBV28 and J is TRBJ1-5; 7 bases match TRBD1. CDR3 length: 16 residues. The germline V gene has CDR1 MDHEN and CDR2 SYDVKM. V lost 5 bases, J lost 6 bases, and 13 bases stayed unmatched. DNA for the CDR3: TGTGCCAGCAGTACCCATGGGGGAGGGGGCGGTCAGCCCCAGCATTTT. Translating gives CASSTHGGGGGQPQHF.

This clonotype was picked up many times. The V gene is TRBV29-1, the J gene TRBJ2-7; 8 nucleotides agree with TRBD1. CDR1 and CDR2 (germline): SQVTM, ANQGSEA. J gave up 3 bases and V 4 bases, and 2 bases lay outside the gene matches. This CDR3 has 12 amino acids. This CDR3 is CSVGTGGYEQYF. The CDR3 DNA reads TGCAGCGTTGGTACAGGGGGCTACGAGCAGTACTTC.

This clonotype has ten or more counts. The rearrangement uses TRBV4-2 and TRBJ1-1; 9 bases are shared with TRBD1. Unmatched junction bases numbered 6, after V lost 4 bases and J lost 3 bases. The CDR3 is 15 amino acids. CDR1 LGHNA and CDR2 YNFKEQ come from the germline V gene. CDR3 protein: CASSREQGAYTEAFF. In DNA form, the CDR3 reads TGTGCCAGCAGCCGAGAACAGGGGGCGTACACTGAAGCTTTCTTT.

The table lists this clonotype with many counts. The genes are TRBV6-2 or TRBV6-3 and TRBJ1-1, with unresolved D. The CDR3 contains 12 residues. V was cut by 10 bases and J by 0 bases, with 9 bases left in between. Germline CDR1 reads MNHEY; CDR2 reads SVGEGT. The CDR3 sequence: CAIGPLNTEAFF. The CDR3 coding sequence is TGTGCCATCGGCCCGCTGAACACTGAAGCTTTCTTT.

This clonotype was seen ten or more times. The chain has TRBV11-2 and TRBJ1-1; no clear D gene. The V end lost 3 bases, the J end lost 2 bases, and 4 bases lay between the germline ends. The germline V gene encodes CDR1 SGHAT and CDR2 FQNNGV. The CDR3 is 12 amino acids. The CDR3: CASSFQNTEAFF. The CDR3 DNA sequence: TGTGCCAGCAGCTTTCAAAACACTGAAGCTTTCTTT.

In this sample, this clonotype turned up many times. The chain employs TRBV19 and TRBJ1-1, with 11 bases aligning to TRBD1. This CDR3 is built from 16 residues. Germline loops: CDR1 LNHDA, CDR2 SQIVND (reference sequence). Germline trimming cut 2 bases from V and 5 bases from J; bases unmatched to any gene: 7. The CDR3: CASSIRGTGGGTEAFF. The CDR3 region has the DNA TGTGCCAGTAGTATACGGGGGACAGGGGGAGGAACTGAAGCTTTCTTT. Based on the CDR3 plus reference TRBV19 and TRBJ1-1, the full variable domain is DGGITQSPKYLFRKEGQNVTLSCEQNLNHDAMYWYRQDPGQGLRLIYYSQIVNDFQKGDIAEGYSVSREKKESFPLTVTSAQKNPTAFYLCASSIRGTGGGTEAFFGQGTRLTVV.

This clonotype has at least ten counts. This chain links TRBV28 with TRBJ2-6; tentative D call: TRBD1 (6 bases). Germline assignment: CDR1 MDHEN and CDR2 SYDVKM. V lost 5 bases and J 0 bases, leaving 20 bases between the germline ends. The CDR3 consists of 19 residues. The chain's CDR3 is CASSTKRTEAYSGANVLTF. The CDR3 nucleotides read TGTGCCAGCAGTACTAAACGGACAGAAGCGTACTCTGGGGCCAACGTCCTGACTTTC. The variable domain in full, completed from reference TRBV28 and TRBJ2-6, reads DVKVTQSSRYLVKRTGEKVFLECVQDMDHENMFWYRQDPGLGLRLIYFSYDVKMKEKGDIPEGYSVSREKKERFSLILESASTNQTSMYLCASSTKRTEAYSGANVLTFGAGSRLTVL.

The CDR3 loop reads CATSRDQSAGGYSKETQYF. In DNA form, the CDR3 reads TGTGCCACCAGCAGAGATCAATCGGCAGGAGGATACTCTAAAGAGACCCAGTACTTC. V gene TRBV15 combines with J gene TRBJ2-5; a possible D gene is TRBD2 (5 bases). Trimming pared 0 bases from V and 3 bases from J, leaving 23 bases between. The length of the CDR3 is 19 residues. Germline V CDR1 and CDR2: LNHNV, YYDKDF (reference sequence).

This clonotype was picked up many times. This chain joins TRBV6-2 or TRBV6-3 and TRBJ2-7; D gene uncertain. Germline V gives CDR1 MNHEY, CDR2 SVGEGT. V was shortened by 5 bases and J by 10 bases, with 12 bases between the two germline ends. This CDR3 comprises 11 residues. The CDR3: CASSPGLGQYF. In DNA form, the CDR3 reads TGTGCCAGCAGTCCCGGGCTAGGACAGTACTTC.

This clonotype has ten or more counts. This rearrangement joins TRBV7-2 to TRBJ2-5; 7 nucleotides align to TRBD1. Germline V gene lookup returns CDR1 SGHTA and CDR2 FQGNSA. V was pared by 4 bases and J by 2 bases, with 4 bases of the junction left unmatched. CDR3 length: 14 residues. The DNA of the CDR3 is TGTGCCAGCAGCTCCCGGGACAGACAAGAGACCCAGTACTTC. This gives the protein CASSSRDRQETQYF.

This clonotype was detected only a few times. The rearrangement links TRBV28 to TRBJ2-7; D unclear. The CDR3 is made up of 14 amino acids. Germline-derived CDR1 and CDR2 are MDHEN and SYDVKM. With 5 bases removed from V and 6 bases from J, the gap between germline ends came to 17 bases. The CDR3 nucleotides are TGTGCCAGCAGTCTACTCACCGCTTATGGCGAGCAGTACTTC. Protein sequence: CASSLLTAYGEQYF.

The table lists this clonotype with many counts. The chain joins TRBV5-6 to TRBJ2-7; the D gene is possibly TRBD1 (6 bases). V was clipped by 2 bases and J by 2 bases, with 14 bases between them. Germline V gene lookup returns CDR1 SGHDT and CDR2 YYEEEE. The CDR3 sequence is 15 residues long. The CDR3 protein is CASSFSGTPAYEQYF. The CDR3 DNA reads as TGTGCCAGCAGCTTCTCGGGGACACCCGCCTACGAGCAGTACTTC.

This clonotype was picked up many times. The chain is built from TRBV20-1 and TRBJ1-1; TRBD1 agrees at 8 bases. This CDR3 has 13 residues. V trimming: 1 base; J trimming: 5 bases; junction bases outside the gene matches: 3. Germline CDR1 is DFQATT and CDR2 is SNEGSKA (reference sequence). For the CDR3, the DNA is TGCAGTGCTAGAGGACAGGGGTGGACTGAAGCTTTCTTT. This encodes CSARGQGWTEAFF.

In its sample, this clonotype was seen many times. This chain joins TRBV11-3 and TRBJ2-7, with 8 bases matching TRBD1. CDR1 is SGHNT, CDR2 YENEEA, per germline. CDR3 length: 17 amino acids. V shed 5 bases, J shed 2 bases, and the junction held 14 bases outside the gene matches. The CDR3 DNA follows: TGTGCCAGCAGCCCAGGCGAGTCAGGGGGCAGGCCCTACGAGCAGTACTTC. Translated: CASSPGESGGRPYEQYF.

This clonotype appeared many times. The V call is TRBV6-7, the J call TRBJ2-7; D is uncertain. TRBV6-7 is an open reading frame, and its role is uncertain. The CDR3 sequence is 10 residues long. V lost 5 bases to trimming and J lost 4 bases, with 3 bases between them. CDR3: CASSQYEQYF. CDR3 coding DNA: TGTGCCAGCAGTCAGTACGAGCAGTACTTC.

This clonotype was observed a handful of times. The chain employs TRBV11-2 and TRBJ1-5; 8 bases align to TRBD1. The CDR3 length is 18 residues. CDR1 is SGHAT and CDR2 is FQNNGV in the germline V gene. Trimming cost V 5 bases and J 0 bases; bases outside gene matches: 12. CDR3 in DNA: TGTGCCAGCAGCCCAGGGACAGGAGGGTTAATTAGCAATCAGCCCCAGCATTTT. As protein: CASSPGTGGLISNQPQHF.

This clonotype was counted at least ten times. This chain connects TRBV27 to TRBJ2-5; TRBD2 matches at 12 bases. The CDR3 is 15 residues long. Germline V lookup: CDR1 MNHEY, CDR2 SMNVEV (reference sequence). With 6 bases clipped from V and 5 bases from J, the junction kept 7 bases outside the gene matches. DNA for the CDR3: TGTGCCAGCAGCATGACTAGCGGGAGAGGGGAGACCCAGTACTTC. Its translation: CASSMTSGRGETQYF.

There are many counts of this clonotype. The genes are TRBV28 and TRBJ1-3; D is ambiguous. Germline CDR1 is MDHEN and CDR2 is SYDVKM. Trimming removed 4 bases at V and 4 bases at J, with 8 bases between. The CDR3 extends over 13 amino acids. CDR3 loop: CASSSGLGNTIYF. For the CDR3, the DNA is TGTGCCAGCAGTTCGGGGTTGGGAAACACCATATATTTT.

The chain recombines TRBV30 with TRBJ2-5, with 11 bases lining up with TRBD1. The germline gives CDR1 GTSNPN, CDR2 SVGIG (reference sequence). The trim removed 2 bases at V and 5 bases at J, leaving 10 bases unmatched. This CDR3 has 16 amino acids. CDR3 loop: CAWSPGTGGFGETQYF. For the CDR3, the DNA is TGTGCCTGGAGTCCCGGGACAGGGGGTTTCGGCGAGACCCAGTACTTC.

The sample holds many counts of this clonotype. The CDR3 reads CASSQRSVNTEAFF. For the CDR3, the DNA is TGTGCCAGCAGCCAAAGGTCGGTGAACACTGAAGCTTTCTTT. The gene calls are TRBV7-2 and TRBJ1-1; D unclear. V lost 5 bases, J lost 0 bases, and 10 bases lay in between. CDR3 length: 14 amino acids. The V gene's germline CDR1 is SGHTA and CDR2 FQGNSA. The full variable domain, its missing parts supplied by reference TRBV7-2 and TRBJ1-1, is GAGVSQSPSNKVTEKGKDVELRCDPISGHTALYWYRQSLGQGLEFLIYFQGNSAPDKSGLPSDRFSAERTGGSVSTLTIQRTQQEDSAVYLCASSQRSVNTEAFFGQGTRLTVV.

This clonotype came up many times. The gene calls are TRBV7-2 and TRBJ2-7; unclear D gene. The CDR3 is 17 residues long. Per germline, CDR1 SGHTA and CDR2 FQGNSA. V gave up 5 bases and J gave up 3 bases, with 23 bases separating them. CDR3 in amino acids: CASSLPKPTAVVYEQYF. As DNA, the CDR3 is TGTGCCAGCAGCCTCCCCAAACCAACAGCAGTTGTCTACGAGCAGTACTTC.

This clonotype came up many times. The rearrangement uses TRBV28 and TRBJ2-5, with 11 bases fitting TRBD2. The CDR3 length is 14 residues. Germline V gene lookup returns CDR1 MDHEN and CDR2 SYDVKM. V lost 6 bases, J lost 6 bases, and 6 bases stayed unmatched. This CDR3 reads CASRDSGGEKTQYF. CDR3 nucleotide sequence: TGTGCCAGCAGGGATAGCGGGGGGGAAAAGACCCAGTACTTC.